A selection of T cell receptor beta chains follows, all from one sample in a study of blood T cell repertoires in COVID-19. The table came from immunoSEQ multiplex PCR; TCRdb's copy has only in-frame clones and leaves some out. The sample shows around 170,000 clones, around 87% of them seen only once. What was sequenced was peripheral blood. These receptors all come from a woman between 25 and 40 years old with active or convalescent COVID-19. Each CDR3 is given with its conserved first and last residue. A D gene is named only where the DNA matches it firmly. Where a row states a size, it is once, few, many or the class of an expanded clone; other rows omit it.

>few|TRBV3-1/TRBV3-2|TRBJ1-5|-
CASSQGLYSNQPQHF
TGTGCCAGCAGCCAAGGCCTCTATAGCAATCAGCCCCAGCATTTT
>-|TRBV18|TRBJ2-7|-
CASSPRTPYEQYF
TGTGCCAGCTCACCCCGGACACCTTACGAGCAGTACTTC
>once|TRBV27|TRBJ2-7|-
CASTPRLDAYEQYF
TGTGCCAGCACCCCGAGACTTGATGCCTACGAGCAGTACTTC
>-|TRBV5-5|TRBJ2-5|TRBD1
CASSGQTGTGETQYF
TGTGCCAGCAGCGGACAGACAGGGACGGGCGAGACCCAGTACTTC
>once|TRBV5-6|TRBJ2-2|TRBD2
CASRVAGSGELFF
TGTGCCAGCAGAGTAGCGGGATCTGGGGAGCTGTTTTTT
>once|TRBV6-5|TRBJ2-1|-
CASSYEGLASNEQFF
TGTGCCAGCAGTTACGAAGGGCTAGCCTCCAATGAGCAGTTCTTC
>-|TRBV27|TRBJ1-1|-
CASSLAGSNTEAFF
TGTGCCAGCAGCCTGGCGGGGTCGAACACTGAAGCTTTCTTT
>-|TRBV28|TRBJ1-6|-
CASSPPQGFSSYNSPLHF
TGTGCCAGCAGTCCCCCCCAGGGTTTCTCCTCCTATAATTCACCCCTCCACTTT
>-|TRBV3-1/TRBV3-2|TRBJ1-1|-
CTSSNSLAYTEAFF
TGTACCAGCAGCAACTCCCTAGCTTACACTGAAGCTTTCTTT
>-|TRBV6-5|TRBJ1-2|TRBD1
CASRPTGVGGYTF
TGTGCCAGCAGACCTACAGGGGTCGGTGGCTACACCTTC
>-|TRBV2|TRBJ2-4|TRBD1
CATNQQGSKNIQYF
TGTGCCACCAATCAACAGGGGTCCAAAAACATTCAGTACTTC
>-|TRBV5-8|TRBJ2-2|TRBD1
CASDLDRVNGELFF
TGTGCCAGCGATCTCGACAGGGTTAACGGGGAGCTGTTTTTT
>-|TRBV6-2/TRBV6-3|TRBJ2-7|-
CASSYTSPGEQYF
TGTGCCAGCAGTTACACCTCCCCGGGCGAGCAGTACTTC
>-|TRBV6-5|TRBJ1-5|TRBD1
CASRMGTGNQPQHF
TGTGCCAGCAGAATGGGGACAGGGAATCAGCCCCAGCATTTT
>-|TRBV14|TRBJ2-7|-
CASSQTGWTDNYEQYF
TGTGCCAGCAGCCAAACCGGGTGGACAGACAACTACGAGCAGTACTTC
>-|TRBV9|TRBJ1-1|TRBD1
CASSAGGGPNTEAFF
TGTGCCAGCAGCGCCGGAGGGGGCCCGAACACTGAAGCTTTCTTT
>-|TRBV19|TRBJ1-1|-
CASSPTGNRLAFF
TGTGCCAGTAGTCCAACAGGGAATAGGTTGGCTTTCTTT
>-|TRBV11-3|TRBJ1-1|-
CASSLGRVTEAFF
TGTGCCAGCAGCTTGGGGAGGGTCACTGAAGCTTTCTTT
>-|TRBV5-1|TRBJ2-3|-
CASSLVDSSTDTQYF
TGCGCCAGCAGCTTGGTGGACAGTAGCACAGATACGCAGTATTTT